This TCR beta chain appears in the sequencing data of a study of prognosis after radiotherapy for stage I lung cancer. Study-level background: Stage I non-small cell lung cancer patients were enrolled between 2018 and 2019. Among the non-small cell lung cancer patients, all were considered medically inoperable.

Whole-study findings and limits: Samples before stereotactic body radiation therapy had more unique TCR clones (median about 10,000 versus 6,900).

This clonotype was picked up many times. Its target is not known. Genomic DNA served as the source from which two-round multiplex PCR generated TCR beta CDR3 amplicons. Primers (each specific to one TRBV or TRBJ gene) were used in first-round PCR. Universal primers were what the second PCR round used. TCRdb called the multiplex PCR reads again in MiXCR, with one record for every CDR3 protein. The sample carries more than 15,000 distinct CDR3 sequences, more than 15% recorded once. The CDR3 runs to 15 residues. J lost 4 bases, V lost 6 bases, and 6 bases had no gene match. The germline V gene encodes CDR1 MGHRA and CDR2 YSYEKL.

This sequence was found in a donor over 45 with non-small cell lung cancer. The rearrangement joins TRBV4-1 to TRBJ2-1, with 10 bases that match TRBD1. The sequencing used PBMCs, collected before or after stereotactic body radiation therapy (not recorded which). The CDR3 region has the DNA TGCGCCAGCAGTCGGACAGGGGGGGAGTACAATGAGCAGTTCTTC. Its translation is CASSRTGGEYNEQFF.